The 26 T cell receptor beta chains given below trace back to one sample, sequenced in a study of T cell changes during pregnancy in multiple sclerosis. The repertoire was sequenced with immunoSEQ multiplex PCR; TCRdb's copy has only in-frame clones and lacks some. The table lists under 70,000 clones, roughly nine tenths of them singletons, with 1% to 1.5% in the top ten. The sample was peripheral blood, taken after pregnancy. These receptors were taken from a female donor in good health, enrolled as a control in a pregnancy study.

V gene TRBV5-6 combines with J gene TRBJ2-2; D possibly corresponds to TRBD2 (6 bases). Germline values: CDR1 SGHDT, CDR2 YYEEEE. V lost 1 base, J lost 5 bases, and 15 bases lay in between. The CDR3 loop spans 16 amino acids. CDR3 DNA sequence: TGTGCCAGCAGCTTGCGGCGGGGAAGATCTACCGGGGAGCTGTTTTTT. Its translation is CASSLRRGRSTGELFF.

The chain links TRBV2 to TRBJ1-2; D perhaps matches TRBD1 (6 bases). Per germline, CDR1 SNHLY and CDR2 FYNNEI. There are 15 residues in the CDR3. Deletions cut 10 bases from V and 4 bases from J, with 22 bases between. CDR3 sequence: CAIVLRAGAFYGYTF. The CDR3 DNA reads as TGTGCCATCGTTCTTCGGGCGGGGGCCTTCTATGGCTACACCTTC.

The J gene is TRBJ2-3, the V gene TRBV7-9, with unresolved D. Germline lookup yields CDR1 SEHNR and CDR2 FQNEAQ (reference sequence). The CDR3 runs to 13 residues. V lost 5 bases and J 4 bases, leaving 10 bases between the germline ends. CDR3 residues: CASSPSGPDTQYF. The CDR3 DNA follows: TGTGCCAGCAGCCCCTCTGGGCCAGATACGCAGTATTTT.

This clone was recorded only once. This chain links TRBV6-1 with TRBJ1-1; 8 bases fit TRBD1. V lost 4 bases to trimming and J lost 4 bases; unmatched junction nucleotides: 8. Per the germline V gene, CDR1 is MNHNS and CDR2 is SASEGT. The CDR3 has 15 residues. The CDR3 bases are TGTGCCAGCAGTGTTACACAGGGGGTTGGCACTGAAGCTTTCTTT. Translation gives CASSVTQGVGTEAFF.

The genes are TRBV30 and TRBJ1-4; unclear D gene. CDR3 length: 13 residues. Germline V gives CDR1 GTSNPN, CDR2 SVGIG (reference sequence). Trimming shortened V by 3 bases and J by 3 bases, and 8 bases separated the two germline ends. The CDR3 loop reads CAWSRSANEKLFF. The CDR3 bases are TGTGCCTGGAGCCGGTCGGCTAATGAAAAACTGTTTTTT.

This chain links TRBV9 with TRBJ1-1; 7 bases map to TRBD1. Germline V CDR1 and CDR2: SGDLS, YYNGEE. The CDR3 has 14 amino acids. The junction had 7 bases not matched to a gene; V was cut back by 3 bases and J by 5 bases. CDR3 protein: CASSGRGAVTEAFF. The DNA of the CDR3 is TGTGCCAGCAGCGGCAGGGGGGCTGTTACTGAAGCTTTCTTT.

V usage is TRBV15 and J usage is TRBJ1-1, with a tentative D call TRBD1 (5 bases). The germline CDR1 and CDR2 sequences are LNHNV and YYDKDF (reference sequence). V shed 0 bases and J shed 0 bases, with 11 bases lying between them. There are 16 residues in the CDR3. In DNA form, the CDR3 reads TGTGCCACCAGCAGAGAGCCAGGGAACTTGAACACTGAAGCTTTCTTT. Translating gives CATSREPGNLNTEAFF.

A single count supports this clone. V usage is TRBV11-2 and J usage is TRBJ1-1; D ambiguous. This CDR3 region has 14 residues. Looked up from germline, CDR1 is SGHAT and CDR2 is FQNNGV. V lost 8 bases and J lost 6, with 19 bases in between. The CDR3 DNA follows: TGTGCCAGCTTACCCGGGCCTGGGCGGGCTGAAGCTTTCTTT. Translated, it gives CASLPGPGRAEAFF.

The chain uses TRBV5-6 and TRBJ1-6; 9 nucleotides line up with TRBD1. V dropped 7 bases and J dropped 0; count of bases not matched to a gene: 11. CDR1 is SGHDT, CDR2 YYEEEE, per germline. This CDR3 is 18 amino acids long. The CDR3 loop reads CASRGTGPKSSYNSPLHF. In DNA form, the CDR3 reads TGTGCCAGCCGCGGGACAGGGCCAAAGAGCTCCTATAATTCACCCCTCCACTTT.

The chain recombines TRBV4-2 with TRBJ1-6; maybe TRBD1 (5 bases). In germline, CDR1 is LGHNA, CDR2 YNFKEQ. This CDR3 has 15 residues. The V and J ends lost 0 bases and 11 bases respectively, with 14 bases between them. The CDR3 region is CASSQDPGGGAPLHF. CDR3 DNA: TGTGCCAGCAGCCAAGATCCGGGGGGGGGTGCACCCCTCCACTTT.

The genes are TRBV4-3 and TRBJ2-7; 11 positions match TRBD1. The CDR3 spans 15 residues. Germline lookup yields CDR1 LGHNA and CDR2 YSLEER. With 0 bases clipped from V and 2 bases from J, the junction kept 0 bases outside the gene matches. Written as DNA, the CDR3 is TGCGCCAGCAGCCAAGAGGGACAGGGGGCCTACGAGCAGTACTTC. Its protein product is CASSQEGQGAYEQYF.

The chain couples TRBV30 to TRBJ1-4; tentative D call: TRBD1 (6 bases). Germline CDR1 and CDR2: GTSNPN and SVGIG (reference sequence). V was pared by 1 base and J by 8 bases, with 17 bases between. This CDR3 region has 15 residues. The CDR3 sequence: CAWSDLQGLGEKLFF. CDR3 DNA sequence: TGTGCCTGGAGTGACCTACAGGGCCTGGGGGAAAAACTGTTTTTT.

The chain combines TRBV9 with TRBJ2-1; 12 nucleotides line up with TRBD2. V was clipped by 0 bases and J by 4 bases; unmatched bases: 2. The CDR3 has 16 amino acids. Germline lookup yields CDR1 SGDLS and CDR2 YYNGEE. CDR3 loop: CASSVEGLAGYNEQFF. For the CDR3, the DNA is TGTGCCAGCAGCGTAGAAGGACTAGCGGGGTACAATGAGCAGTTCTTC. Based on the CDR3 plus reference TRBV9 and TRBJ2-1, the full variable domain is DSGVTQTPKHLITATGQRVTLRCSPRSGDLSVYWYQQSLDQGLQFLIQYYNGEERAKGNILERFSAQQFPDLHSELNLSSLELGDSALYFCASSVEGLAGYNEQFFGPGTRLTVL.

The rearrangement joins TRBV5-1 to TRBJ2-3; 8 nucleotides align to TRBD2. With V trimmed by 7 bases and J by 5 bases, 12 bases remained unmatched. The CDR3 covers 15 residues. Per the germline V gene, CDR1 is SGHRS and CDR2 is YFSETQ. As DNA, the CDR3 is TGCGCCAGCGGAAAGCCGGGACTAGACAAAGATACGCAGTATTTT. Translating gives CASGKPGLDKDTQYF.

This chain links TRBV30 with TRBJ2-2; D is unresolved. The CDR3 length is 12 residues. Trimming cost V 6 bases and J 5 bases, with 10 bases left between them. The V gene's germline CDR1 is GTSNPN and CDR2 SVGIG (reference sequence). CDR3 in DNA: TGTGCCTGCCTGTATTCGACCGGGGAGCTGTTTTTT. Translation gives CACLYSTGELFF.

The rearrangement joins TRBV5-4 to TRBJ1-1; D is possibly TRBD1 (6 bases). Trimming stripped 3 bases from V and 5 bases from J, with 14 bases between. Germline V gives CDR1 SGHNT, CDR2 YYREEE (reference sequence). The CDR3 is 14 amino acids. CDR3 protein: CASSSEGGWTEAFF. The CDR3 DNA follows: TGTGCCAGCAGCTCGGAGGGGGGGTGGACTGAAGCTTTCTTT.

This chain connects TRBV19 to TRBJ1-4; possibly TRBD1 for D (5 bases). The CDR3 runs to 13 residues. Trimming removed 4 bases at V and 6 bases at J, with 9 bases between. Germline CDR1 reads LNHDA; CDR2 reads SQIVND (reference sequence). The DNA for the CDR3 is TGTGCCAGTAGTAACACGGGGGATGAAAAACTGTTTTTT. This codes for CASSNTGDEKLFF.

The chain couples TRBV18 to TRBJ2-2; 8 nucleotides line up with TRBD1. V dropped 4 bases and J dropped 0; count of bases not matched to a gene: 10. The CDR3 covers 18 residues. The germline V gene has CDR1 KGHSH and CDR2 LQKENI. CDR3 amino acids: CASSHGQGRGTNTGELFF. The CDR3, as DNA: TGTGCCAGCTCACACGGACAGGGTAGGGGAACGAACACCGGGGAGCTGTTTTTT.

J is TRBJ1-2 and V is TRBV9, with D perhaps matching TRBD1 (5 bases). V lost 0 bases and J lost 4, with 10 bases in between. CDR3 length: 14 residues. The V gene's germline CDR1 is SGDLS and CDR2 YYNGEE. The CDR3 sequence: CASSVGGVSYGYTF. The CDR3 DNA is TGTGCCAGCAGCGTAGGGGGGGTTAGCTATGGCTACACCTTC.

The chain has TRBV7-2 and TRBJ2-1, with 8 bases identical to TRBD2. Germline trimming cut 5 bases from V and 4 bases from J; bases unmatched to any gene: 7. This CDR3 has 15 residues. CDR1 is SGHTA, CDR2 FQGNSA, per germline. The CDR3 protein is CASSQSGGAYNEQFF. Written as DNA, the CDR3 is TGTGCCAGCAGCCAAAGCGGGGGAGCATACAATGAGCAGTTCTTC.

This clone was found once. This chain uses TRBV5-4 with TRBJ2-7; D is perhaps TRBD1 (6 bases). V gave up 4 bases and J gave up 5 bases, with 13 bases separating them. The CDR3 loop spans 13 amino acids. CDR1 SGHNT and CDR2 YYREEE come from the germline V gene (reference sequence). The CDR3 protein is CASSGGTPNEQYF. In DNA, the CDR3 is TGTGCCAGCAGCGGGGGCACCCCCAACGAGCAGTACTTC.

CDR3 sequence (DNA): TGCGCCAGCACCCAGGTCGGACTCCGGGCAGATACGCAGTATTTT. Translation: CASTQVGLRADTQYF. The chain has TRBV4-1 and TRBJ2-3; possibly TRBD2 for D (5 bases). Germline CDR1 and CDR2: MGHRA and YSYEKL. The CDR3 is 15 amino acids. V was cut by 7 bases and J by 4 bases, with 18 bases left in between.

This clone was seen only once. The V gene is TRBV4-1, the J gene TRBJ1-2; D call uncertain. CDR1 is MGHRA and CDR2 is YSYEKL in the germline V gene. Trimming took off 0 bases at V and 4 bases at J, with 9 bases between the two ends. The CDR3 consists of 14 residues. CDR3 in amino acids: CASSQDRGPYGYTF. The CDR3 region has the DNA TGCGCCAGCAGCCAAGATCGAGGGCCCTATGGCTACACCTTC.

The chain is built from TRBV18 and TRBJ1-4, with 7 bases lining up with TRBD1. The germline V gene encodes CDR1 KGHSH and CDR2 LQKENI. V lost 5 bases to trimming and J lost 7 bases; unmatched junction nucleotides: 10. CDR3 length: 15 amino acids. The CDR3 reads CASSRDSPGGEKLFF. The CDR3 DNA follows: TGTGCCAGCTCAAGGGACAGCCCAGGAGGTGAAAAACTGTTTTTT. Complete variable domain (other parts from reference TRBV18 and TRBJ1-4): NAGVMQNPRHLVRRRGQEARLRCSPMKGHSHVYWYRQLPEEGLKFMVYLQKENIIDESGMPKERFSAEFPKEGPSILRIQQVVRGDSAAYFCASSRDSPGGEKLFFGSGTQLSVL.

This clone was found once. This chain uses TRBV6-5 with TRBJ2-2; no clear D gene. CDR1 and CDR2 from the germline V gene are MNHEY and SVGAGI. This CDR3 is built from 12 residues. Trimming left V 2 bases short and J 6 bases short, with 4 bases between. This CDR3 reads CASSYTSGELFF. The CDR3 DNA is TGTGCCAGCAGTTACACATCCGGGGAGCTGTTTTTT.

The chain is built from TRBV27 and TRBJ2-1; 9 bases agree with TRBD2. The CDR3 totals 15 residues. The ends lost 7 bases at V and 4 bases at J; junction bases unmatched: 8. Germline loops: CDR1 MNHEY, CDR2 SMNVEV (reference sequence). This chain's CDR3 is CASTPRGGGYNEQFF. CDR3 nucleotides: TGTGCCAGCACTCCTCGCGGGGGGGGGTACAATGAGCAGTTCTTC.